Below, one TCR beta chain is given with its context. V was pared by 4 bases and J by 4 bases, with 16 bases between. The CDR3 totals 15 residues. The germline gives CDR1 MDHEN, CDR2 SYDVKM. The authors' processing: Reference gene primer amplification gave nucleated cell count estimates. This table comes from immunoSEQ multiplex PCR, and its TCRdb copy is limited to in-frame clones, with some not included. V and J calls and clone size are given by that table; D and trimming were obtained from the DNA. The table has under 95,000 clones, roughly 90% seen once. These data belong to a study of blood T cell repertoires in COVID-19. On the study more broadly: T cells, B-cell-depleted T cells, or PBMCs provided the cDNA or gDNA that served as material.

The sequence was collected from a man in his fifties with COVID-19, enrolled during active disease. The chain couples TRBV28 to TRBJ1-2, with D perhaps TRBD1 (5 bases). Sequencing was performed on peripheral blood. The CDR3: CASSSTPDSFYGYTF. The CDR3 bases are TGTGCCAGCAGTTCCACTCCTGACAGCTTCTATGGCTACACCTTC.